This T cell receptor beta chain was found in a study of blood T cell repertoires in COVID-19. Study-level information: Some COVID-19 samples were acute and others convalescent; all came from the United States, Italy and Spain. T cells, B-cell-depleted T cells, or PBMCs supplied cDNA or gDNA.

V dropped 4 bases and J dropped 7; count of bases not matched to a gene: 2. The CDR3 runs to 12 residues. Germline V lookup: CDR1 MNHEY, CDR2 SVGAGI. In the authors' workflow: Reference gene primer amplification in the assay estimated nucleated cell counts. The table came from immunoSEQ multiplex PCR; TCRdb's copy has only in-frame clones and leaves some out. Clone size and V and J calls were adopted from that table, with D and trimming inferred from the DNA. The sample carries over 150,000 clones, 80% to 85% recorded once. Source material: peripheral blood. The V and J genes are TRBV6-5 and TRBJ1-2, with 8 bases matching TRBD1. This TCR derives from a man younger than 35 with active or convalescent COVID-19. CDR3 in DNA: TGTGCCAGCAGTTTCGACAGGGGTGGCTACACCTTC. Its translation: CASSFDRGGYTF.